These 25 T cell receptor beta chains share one sample of origin, sequenced in a study of OX40 agonist ivuxolimab in advanced cancers. Sequencing used immunoSEQ multiplex PCR; TCRdb keeps in-frame clones, though not all of them. Of 15,000 to 25,000 clones listed, about four fifths are singletons. Sequenced material: CD4+ or CD8+ T cells sorted from blood, taken in a trial of the OX40 agonist ivuxolimab. All receptors derive from an adult with an advanced solid tumor such as melanoma, head and neck, liver or kidney cancer.

This chain connects TRBV5-4 to TRBJ2-7; TRBD2 matches 11 bases. After removal of 0 bases from V and 4 bases from J, the junction contained 0 bases not matched to a gene. The CDR3 covers 14 residues. Germline lookup yields CDR1 SGHNT and CDR2 YYREEE (reference sequence). This chain's CDR3 is CASSLGTSGYEQYF. DNA of the CDR3: TGTGCCAGCAGCTTGGGGACTAGCGGGTACGAGCAGTACTTC.

V is TRBV28 and J is TRBJ1-4; D not certain. This CDR3 has 15 residues. Trimming pared 6 bases from V and 8 bases from J, leaving 19 bases between. Looked up from germline, CDR1 is MDHEN and CDR2 is SYDVKM. The DNA of the CDR3 is TGTGCCAGCAGCACCTTACGAGGTGAGGTGGAAAAACTGTTTTTT. Amino acid sequence: CASSTLRGEVEKLFF.

The rearrangement joins TRBV6-5 to TRBJ2-5; no clear D. CDR1 MNHEY and CDR2 SVGAGI come from the germline V gene. The CDR3 spans 14 residues. V lost 6 bases, J lost 4 bases, and 15 bases lay in between. CDR3 sequence (DNA): TGTGCCAGCAGCCCTACCGCTAGTTCAGAGACCCAGTACTTC. Its translation is CASSPTASSETQYF.

The table lists this clone with a count of one. This rearrangement joins TRBV2 to TRBJ2-3; 9 bases match TRBD2. Germline V gives CDR1 SNHLY, CDR2 FYNNEI. Germline trimming cut 8 bases from V and 3 bases from J; bases unmatched to any gene: 6. The CDR3 contains 14 residues. The CDR3 DNA is TGTGCCAGCGGGCGGGAGGGTGTGACAGATACGCAGTATTTT. Protein: CASGREGVTDTQYF.

This clone has a handful of counts. J is TRBJ1-5 and V is TRBV4-1, with a tentative D call TRBD1 (6 bases). Germline CDR1 reads MGHRA; CDR2 reads YSYEKL. Deletions cut 0 bases from V and 3 bases from J, with 9 bases between. CDR3 size: 15 residues. In nucleotides, the CDR3 is TGCGCCAGCAGCCAAGACCGGACAGTCAATCAGCCCCAGCATTTT. Protein product: CASSQDRTVNQPQHF.

The V call is TRBV5-1, the J call TRBJ2-3; 10 bases line up with TRBD2. Germline CDR1 is SGHRS and CDR2 is YFSETQ. Trimming at V came to 0 bases and at J to 6 bases, leaving 7 bases not matched to a gene. The CDR3 has 16 amino acids. The CDR3 spells CASSLELAGPRDTQYF. DNA for the CDR3: TGCGCCAGCAGCTTGGAACTAGCGGGGCCTCGGGATACGCAGTATTTT. The full variable domain, rest sourced from reference TRBV5-1 and TRBJ2-3, is KAGVTQTPRYLIKTRGQQVTLSCSPISGHRSVSWYQQTPGQGLQFLFEYFSETQRNKGNFPGRFSGRQFSNSRSEMNVSTLELGDSALYLCASSLELAGPRDTQYFGPGTRLTVL.

CDR3 nucleotides: TGCGCCAGCAGCACTAGCGGTAGCACAGATACGCAGTATTTT. This encodes CASSTSGSTDTQYF. The chain recombines TRBV5-1 with TRBJ2-3, with 8 bases matching TRBD2. In germline, CDR1 is SGHRS, CDR2 YFSETQ. V was clipped by 4 bases and J by 0 bases; unmatched bases: 1. CDR3 size: 14 residues.

This sequence joins TRBV4-2 and TRBJ2-1; possible D gene TRBD1, 5 bases. The CDR3 contains 16 residues. Germline-derived CDR1 and CDR2 are LGHNA and YNFKEQ. V was cut by 0 bases and J by 2 bases, with 11 bases left in between. The chain's CDR3 is CASSQEVAGTYNEQFF. The CDR3 DNA is TGTGCCAGCAGCCAAGAGGTGGCAGGGACCTACAATGAGCAGTTCTTC.

The J gene is TRBJ2-2, the V gene TRBV5-4, with D tentatively TRBD1 or TRBD2 (5 bases each). V dropped 4 bases and J dropped 1 base, with 14 bases sitting between them. The CDR3 consists of 16 residues. Germline V gene data show CDR1 as SGHNT and CDR2 as YYREEE (reference sequence). The CDR3 sequence: CASSLPGRGNTGELFF. CDR3 in DNA: TGTGCCAGCAGCCTACCGGGACGGGGGAACACCGGGGAGCTGTTTTTT.

As regards this clone: This sample includes further DNA sequences coding for the same CDR3. V is TRBV27 and J is TRBJ2-7; a weak D match, TRBD2 (5 bases). Trimming removed 5 bases from V and 1 base from J, with 12 bases in between. Germline-derived CDR1 and CDR2 are MNHEY and SMNVEV (reference sequence). The CDR3 is 14 residues long. The CDR3 reads CASSPRTGSYEQYF. CDR3 in DNA: TGTGCCAGCAGTCCCAGGACTGGATCCTACGAGCAGTACTTC.

V usage is TRBV9 and J usage is TRBJ2-2, with 9 bases aligning to TRBD1. CDR1 and CDR2 from the germline V gene are SGDLS and YYNGEE. V lost 6 bases, J lost 5 bases, and 8 bases stayed unmatched. CDR3 length: 15 amino acids. CDR3 bases: TGTGCCAGCAACAGTGGGGGGACAGGGACCGGGGAGCTGTTTTTT. Protein: CASNSGGTGTGELFF.

About this clone: Within the sample, other DNA sequences also encode this same CDR3. The V call is TRBV28, the J call TRBJ1-5; TRBD1 might be the D (5 bases). The germline V and J ends were trimmed by 2 bases and 6 bases, with 14 bases remaining between them. Germline V gene data show CDR1 as MDHEN and CDR2 as SYDVKM. The CDR3 length is 15 residues. CDR3 sequence: CASSLGQGYRQPQHF. CDR3 sequence (DNA): TGTGCCAGCAGTTTAGGCCAGGGTTATCGTCAGCCCCAGCATTTT. The full variable domain, completed using reference TRBV28 and TRBJ1-5, is DVKVTQSSRYLVKRTGEKVFLECVQDMDHENMFWYRQDPGLGLRLIYFSYDVKMKEKGDIPEGYSVSREKKERFSLILESASTNQTSMYLCASSLGQGYRQPQHFGDGTRLSIL.

The chain couples TRBV18 to TRBJ2-2; D assignment may be TRBD1 or TRBD2 (5 bases each). With 1 base removed from V and 4 bases from J, the gap between germline ends came to 10 bases. Per germline, CDR1 KGHSH and CDR2 LQKENI. There are 15 residues in the CDR3. CDR3 DNA: TGTGCCAGCTCACCACGGGACGATTCCACCGGGGAGCTGTTTTTT. Its protein is CASSPRDDSTGELFF.

This chain uses TRBV3-2 with TRBJ2-3. TRBV3-2 is listed as a pseudogene. The CDR3 length is 8 residues. The CDR3: CASSRSFF. Here the CDR3 DNA reads TGTGCCAGCAGCCGCTCCTTTTTT.

There are a few counts of this clone. V gene TRBV7-9 combines with J gene TRBJ2-1; TRBD1 matches at 10 bases. The CDR3 totals 15 residues. Germline CDR1 reads SEHNR; CDR2 reads FQNEAQ (reference sequence). V was pared by 1 base and J by 7 bases, with 4 bases of the junction left unmatched. CDR3: CASSLGQGAMNEQFF. CDR3 coding DNA: TGTGCCAGCAGCTTAGGACAGGGGGCAATGAATGAGCAGTTCTTC.

The CDR3 DNA follows: TGTGCCAGCAGCCCCCCGACCAATGAGCAGTTCTTC. Translation gives CASSPPTNEQFF. The chain combines TRBV7-9 with TRBJ2-1; D call uncertain. The CDR3 sequence is 12 residues long. Germline CDR1 is SEHNR and CDR2 is FQNEAQ (reference sequence). V was pared by 5 bases and J by 6 bases, with 8 bases between.

The chain has TRBV28 and TRBJ1-1; possibly TRBD1 for D (6 bases). Germline CDR1 reads MDHEN; CDR2 reads SYDVKM. This CDR3 is 14 amino acids long. The V end lost 3 bases, the J end lost 5 bases, and 13 bases lay between the germline ends. CDR3 DNA: TGTGCCAGCAGTTTCGGGGGCCTGGATACTGAAGCTTTCTTT. Protein product: CASSFGGLDTEAFF.

V is TRBV9 and J is TRBJ1-2; TRBD1 agrees at 8 bases. Per germline, CDR1 SGDLS and CDR2 YYNGEE. The CDR3 spans 17 residues. Trimming took 2 bases from V and 4 from J; bases not matched to a gene: 13. The CDR3 is CASSVGMATGDIYGYTF. In nucleotides, the CDR3 is TGTGCCAGCAGCGTGGGGATGGCGACAGGGGATATCTATGGCTACACCTTC.

The V call is TRBV5-1, the J call TRBJ2-7; 14 bases fit TRBD2. The CDR3 consists of 15 residues. V lost 7 bases and J lost 3; bases outside the gene matches: 6. CDR1 and CDR2 (germline): SGHRS, YFSETQ. The CDR3 DNA reads TGCGCCAGCGGGGGACTAGCGGGAGAACTCTACGAGCAGTACTTC. It specifies CASGGLAGELYEQYF.

A few counts support this clone. CDR3 amino acids: CSVEDNSGANVLTF. The CDR3 region has the DNA TGCAGCGTTGAAGACAACTCTGGGGCCAACGTCCTGACTTTC. The chain is built from TRBV29-1 and TRBJ2-6; D not resolved. In germline, CDR1 is SQVTM, CDR2 ANQGSEA. The V end lost 0 bases, the J end lost 0 bases, and 3 bases lay between the germline ends. The CDR3 consists of 14 residues.

CDR3 region: CSVDGSRWERLNEQFF. In DNA, the CDR3 is TGCAGCGTTGATGGGAGTCGGTGGGAACGACTCAATGAGCAGTTCTTC. The rearrangement joins TRBV29-1 to TRBJ2-1; TRBD2 is a possible D gene (5 bases). Trimming stripped 3 bases from V and 6 bases from J, with 21 bases between. The CDR3 sequence is 16 residues long. The germline CDR1 and CDR2 sequences are SQVTM and ANQGSEA.

The V gene is TRBV29-1, the J gene TRBJ2-2; D call uncertain. Germline CDR1 SQVTM, CDR2 ANQGSEA. This CDR3 contains 12 residues. Trimming removed 5 bases at V and 4 bases at J, with 8 bases between. For the CDR3, the DNA is TGCAGCGTTCCGTCTAGCACCGGGGAGCTGTTTTTT. Translating it yields CSVPSSTGELFF.

The V gene is TRBV7-9, the J gene TRBJ2-3, with TRBD2 as a possible D gene (8 bases). Germline V CDR1 and CDR2: SEHNR, FQNEAQ (reference sequence). Trimming took off 8 bases at V and 2 bases at J, with 20 bases between the two ends. This CDR3 region has 16 residues. CDR3 region: CASSLAGRGDTDTQYF. CDR3 DNA: TGTGCCAGCTCTCTAGCGGGCAGGGGGGACACAGATACGCAGTATTTT.

This clone turned up a few times. In DNA form, the CDR3 reads TGTGCCAGCAGCTTTCCAGGGGTGGCTGAAGCTTTCTTT. Amino acid sequence: CASSFPGVAEAFF. The rearrangement joins TRBV7-2 to TRBJ1-1; D is perhaps TRBD1 (6 bases). In germline, CDR1 is SGHTA, CDR2 FQGNSA. This CDR3 has 13 amino acids. Trimming stripped 3 bases from V and 6 bases from J, with 11 bases between.

The V call is TRBV10-1, the J call TRBJ2-1; TRBD2 matches at 13 bases. The CDR3 consists of 15 residues. CDR1 and CDR2 from the germline V gene are WNHNN and SYGVQD (reference sequence). V gave up 5 bases and J gave up 8 bases; unmatched junction bases: 6. The CDR3 is CASSSGTSGIDEQFF. The CDR3 nucleotides read TGCGCCAGCAGTTCCGGGACTAGCGGGATCGATGAGCAGTTCTTC.